This T cell receptor (beta chain) was captured in a study of blood T cell repertoires in COVID-19. Turning to the study itself: The analysed material was cDNA or gDNA that came from T cells, B-cell-depleted T cells, or PBMCs.

This table comes from immunoSEQ multiplex PCR, and its TCRdb copy is limited to in-frame clones, with some not included. The sample has about 360,000 clones; 88% are singletons. The CDR3 spans 13 residues. The germline V gene has CDR1 LGHDT and CDR2 YNNKEL (reference sequence). V gave up 1 base and J gave up 6 bases, with 10 bases separating them. Sequenced input: PBMCs or T cells enriched from blood (not recorded which). This sequence joins TRBV3-1 (or the pseudogene TRBV3-2) and TRBJ2-7, with D uncertain. The clonotype comes from a woman aged 40-49 years with acute COVID-19. DNA of the CDR3: TGTGCCAGCAGCCAAGTTCCCCAGCGCGAGCAGTACTTC. Amino acid sequence: CASSQVPQREQYF.